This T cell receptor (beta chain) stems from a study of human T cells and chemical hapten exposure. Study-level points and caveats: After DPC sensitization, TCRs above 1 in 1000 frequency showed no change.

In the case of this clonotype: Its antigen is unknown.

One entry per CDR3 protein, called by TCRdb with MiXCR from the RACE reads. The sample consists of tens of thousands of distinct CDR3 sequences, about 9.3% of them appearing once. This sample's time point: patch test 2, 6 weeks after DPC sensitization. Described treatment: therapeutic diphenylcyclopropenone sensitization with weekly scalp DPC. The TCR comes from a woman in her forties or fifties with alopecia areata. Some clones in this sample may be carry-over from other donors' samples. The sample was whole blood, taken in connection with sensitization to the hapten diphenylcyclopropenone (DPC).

CDR3 residues: CASSQATGTYEQYF. In nucleotides, the CDR3 is TGTGCCAGCAGCCAGGCCACCGGGACCTACGAGCAGTACTTC. This chain links TRBV3-1 with TRBJ2-7; TRBD2 might be the D (5 bases). CDR3 size: 14 residues. V lost 3 bases and J lost 2, with 11 bases in between. Germline CDR1 is LGHDT and CDR2 is YNNKEL (reference sequence).